This record covers a single TCR beta chain. CDR3 length: 14 residues. The trim removed 5 bases at V and 0 bases at J, leaving 3 bases unmatched. The germline V gene has CDR1 WSHSY and CDR2 SAAADI. The RNA, about 0.45 to 1 ug, was put through reverse transcription using random hexamers. immunoSEQ multiplex PCR amplified TCR beta CDR3 across 54 Vbeta, 13 Jbeta. From the immunoSEQ multiplex PCR reads, TCRdb called clonotypes with MiXCR, one entry per CDR3 protein. The data show fewer than 150,000 distinct CDR3 sequences, with nearly 95% seen just once and around 0.12% held by the top ten. This record belongs to a study of CD8 T cells in Susac syndrome.

The origin of this receptor is a human donor in good health. This chain connects TRBV10-2 to TRBJ2-7; the match to TRBD2 covers 8 bases. The sequencing sample was made of CD4+ T cells from PBMCs. CDR3: CASSKRERSYEQYF. As DNA, the CDR3 is TGCGCCAGCAGTAAGCGGGAGCGCTCCTACGAGCAGTACTTC.